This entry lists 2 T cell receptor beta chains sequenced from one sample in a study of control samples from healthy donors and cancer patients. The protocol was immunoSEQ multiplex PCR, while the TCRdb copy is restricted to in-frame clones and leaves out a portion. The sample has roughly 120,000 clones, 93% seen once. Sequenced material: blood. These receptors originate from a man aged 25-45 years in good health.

CDR3 protein: CASSQAQAGGAGGYTF. CDR3 coding DNA: TGTGCCAGCAGCCAAGCCCAGGCAGGGGGCGCGGGGGGCTACACCTTC. The J gene is TRBJ1-2, the V gene TRBV4-2; 8 bases fit TRBD1. This CDR3 has 16 amino acids. Germline CDR1 LGHNA, CDR2 YNFKEQ. The V segment lost 1 base and the J segment 8 bases; nucleotides outside the gene matches: 12.

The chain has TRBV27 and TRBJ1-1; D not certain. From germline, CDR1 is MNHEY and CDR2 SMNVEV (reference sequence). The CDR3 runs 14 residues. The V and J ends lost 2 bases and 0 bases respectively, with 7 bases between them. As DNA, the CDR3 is TGTGCCAGCAGTTTACAGGATATGAACACTGAAGCTTTCTTT. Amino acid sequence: CASSLQDMNTEAFF.